The following is a T cell receptor beta chain sequence with its context. The entry originates in a study of blood T cell repertoires in COVID-19. Study summary: COVID-19 samples from acute and convalescent phases originated in the United States, Italy and Spain. T cells, B-cell-depleted T cells, or PBMCs provided the cDNA or gDNA that served as material.

This table comes from immunoSEQ multiplex PCR, and its TCRdb copy is limited to in-frame clones, with some not included. The sample carries about 300,000 clones, over 70% recorded once. The receptor was isolated from a woman aged 35 to 49 who had recovered from COVID-19. The sample was peripheral blood.

In nucleotides, the CDR3 is TGTGCCAGCAGTTTAAAGAGTCTGGATGAAAAACTGTTTTTT. It yields the protein CASSLKSLDEKLFF. This chain uses TRBV27 with TRBJ1-4; D is unclear. Looked up from germline, CDR1 is MNHEY and CDR2 is SMNVEV (reference sequence). V was clipped by 2 bases and J by 6 bases, with 10 bases between them. The CDR3 has 14 residues.